This T cell receptor (beta chain) was captured by sequencing in a study of blood T cell repertoires in COVID-19. Clones were sequenced by immunoSEQ multiplex PCR, and TCRdb holds only the in-frame ones, with some missing. Found here are 65,000 to 90,000 clones, 88% of them singletons; the top ten hold almost 7%. V gave up 4 bases and J gave up 2 bases; unmatched junction bases: 5. CDR1 and CDR2 (germline): LGHDT, YNNKEL (reference sequence). The CDR3 runs to 15 residues. V gene TRBV3-1 (or the pseudogene TRBV3-2) combines with J gene TRBJ1-3; 7 bases are shared with TRBD1. Source material: peripheral blood. This clonotype originated in a woman aged 80 or over with acute or convalescent COVID-19. The CDR3 DNA reads TGTGCCAGCAGCCCCCCCGGGACAGCTGGAAACACCATATATTTT. Translation: CASSPPGTAGNTIYF.